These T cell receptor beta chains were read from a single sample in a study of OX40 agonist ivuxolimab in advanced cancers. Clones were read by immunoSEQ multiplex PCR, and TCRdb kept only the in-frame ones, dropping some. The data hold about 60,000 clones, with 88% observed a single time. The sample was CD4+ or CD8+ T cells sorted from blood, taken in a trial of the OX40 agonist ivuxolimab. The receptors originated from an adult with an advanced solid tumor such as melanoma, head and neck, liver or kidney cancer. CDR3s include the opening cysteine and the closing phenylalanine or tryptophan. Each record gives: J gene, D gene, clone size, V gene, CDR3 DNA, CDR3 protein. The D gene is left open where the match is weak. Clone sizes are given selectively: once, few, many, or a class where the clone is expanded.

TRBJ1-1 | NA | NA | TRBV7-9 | TGTGCCAGCAGCGCCCAAGGGGGGAACACTGAAGCTTTCTTT | CASSAQGGNTEAFF
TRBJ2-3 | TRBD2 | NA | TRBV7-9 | TGTGCCAGCAGCTCGACTAGCGGGAGGTATGGAGATACGCAGTATTTT | CASSSTSGRYGDTQYF
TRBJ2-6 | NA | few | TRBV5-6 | TGTGCCAGCAGCTTGGGTACCGCCGCGGGCGTCCTGACTTTC | CASSLGTAAGVLTF
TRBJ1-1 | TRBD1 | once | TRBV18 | TGTGCCAGCTCACTAGACAGGGGGCGCGACACTGAAGCTTTCTTT | CASSLDRGRDTEAFF
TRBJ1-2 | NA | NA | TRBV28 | TGTGCCATCCTTACAGGTTTATCTAACTATGGCTACACCTTC | CAILTGLSNYGYTF
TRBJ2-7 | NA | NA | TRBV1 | TGCACCAGCAGCCCATCCGGACAGGGGGCTACCCACGAGCAGTACTTC | CTSSPSGQGATHEQYF
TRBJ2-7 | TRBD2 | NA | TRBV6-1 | TGTGCCAGCAGAGCGGGAGGGCCACGCGAGCAGTACTTC | CASRAGGPREQYF
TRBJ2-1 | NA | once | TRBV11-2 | TGTGCCAGCACGGTCGGAAGGTCCGACTACAATGAGCAGTTCTTC | CASTVGRSDYNEQFF
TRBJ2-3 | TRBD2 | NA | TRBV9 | TGTGCCAGCACCAAGGCCCCTGGGAGGCGGGAGGGCCTGGATACGCAGTATTTT | CASTKAPGRREGLDTQYF
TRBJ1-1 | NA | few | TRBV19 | TGTGCCAGTACCCATCCGCAGGGTCTGAACACTGAAGCTTTCTTT | CASTHPQGLNTEAFF
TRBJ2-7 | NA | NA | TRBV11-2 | TGTGCCAGCAGCTTAGTGATTGGGGCCAGCCGACCCTACGAGCAGTACTTC | CASSLVIGASRPYEQYF
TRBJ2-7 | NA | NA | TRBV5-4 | TGTGCCAGCAGCTTGGACTTTGGAGGGGGCTCTCGCGAGCAGTACTTC | CASSLDFGGGSREQYF
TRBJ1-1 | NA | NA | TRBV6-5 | TGTGCCAGCAGCGACCGCCGGTCCGAAGCTTTCTTT | CASSDRRSEAFF
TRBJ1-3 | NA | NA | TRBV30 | TGTGCCTGGAGTGTACCGTCTGGAAACACCATATATTTT | CAWSVPSGNTIYF
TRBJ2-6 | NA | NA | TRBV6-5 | TGTGCCAGCAGTTACTCGACTTTAGGTGGGGCCAACGTCCTGACTTTC | CASSYSTLGGANVLTF
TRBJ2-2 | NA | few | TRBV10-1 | TGCGCCAGCAGTGAGTCTCTAGCTTCCGGGGAGCTGTTTTTT | CASSESLASGELFF
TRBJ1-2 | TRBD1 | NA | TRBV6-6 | TGTGCCAGCAGGTCACAACAGGGGGCATCCTATGGCTACACCTTC | CASRSQQGASYGYTF
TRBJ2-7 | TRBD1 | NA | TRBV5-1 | TGCGCCAGCAGCTTGGTAGTAGGGACAGGCGAGCAGTACTTC | CASSLVVGTGEQYF
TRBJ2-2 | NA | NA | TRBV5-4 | TGTGCCAGCAGCTGGGAAGCGAACACCGGGGAGCTGTTTTTT | CASSWEANTGELFF
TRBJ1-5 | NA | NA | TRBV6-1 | TGTGCCAGCAGTACACAGGGTACCAATCAGCCCCAGCATTTT | CASSTQGTNQPQHF
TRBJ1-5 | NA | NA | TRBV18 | TGTGCCAGCTCACCACCTGCTGGGGGGGGTCCCCAGCCCCAGCATTTT | CASSPPAGGGPQPQHF
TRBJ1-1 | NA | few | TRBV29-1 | TGCAGCGTGGCTTCAGGGTGGAGTGAAGCTTTCTTT | CSVASGWSEAFF